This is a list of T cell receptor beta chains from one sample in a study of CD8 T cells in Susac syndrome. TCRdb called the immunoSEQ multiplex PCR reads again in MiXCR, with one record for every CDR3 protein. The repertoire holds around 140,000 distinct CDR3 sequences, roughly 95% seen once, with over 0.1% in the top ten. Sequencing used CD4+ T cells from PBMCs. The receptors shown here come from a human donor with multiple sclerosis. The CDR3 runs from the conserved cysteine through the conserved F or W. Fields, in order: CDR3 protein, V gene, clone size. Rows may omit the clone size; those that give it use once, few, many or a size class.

CASSLSGQGFNTQYF	TRBV7-2	.
CSAPVPWANVLTF	TRBV20-1	.
CSASGPTGGFNQPQHF	TRBV20-1	.
CAISSGETQYF	TRBV11-1	.
CASSITGGRGEQYF	TRBV19	.
CASSASPSTDTQYF	TRBV19	.
CAWSPSSSGYTF	TRBV30	.
CSVDIAPDTQYF	TRBV29-1	.
CASSQDLRVGNTIYF	TRBV4-3	few
CASSHQSGGSSTDTQYF	TRBV7-2	.
CASSIRTAGNEKLFF	TRBV5-4	.
CASSQEPVRPNAEQYF	TRBV3-1	.
CASSLESGLGEQYF	TRBV7-9	.
CSAQGVGLRLYEQYF	TRBV20-1	.
CASSDRDGGETQYF	TRBV28	.
CAIRQGVTGELFF	TRBV28	.
CASTRDPYEQYF	TRBV6-1	.
CSAPILAGDTQYF	TRBV20-1	.
CASSPLVRELNEQFF	TRBV5-1	.
CASSRRDSQPQHF	TRBV19	.
CSARFGGANTGELFF	TRBV20-1	.
CASTQGFAYEQYF	TRBV28	once
CASSRGESESPLHF	TRBV5-1	once
CASSVAGQLKSYGYTF	TRBV7-9	.
CASSERQPQHF	TRBV28	.
CSVVQGLSYEQYF	TRBV29-1	.
CASSQGAAQSSYEQYF	TRBV4-2	.
CASSYAGGGTVQYF	TRBV6-5	.
CATQGTSGKGEQFF	TRBV24-1	.
CSARVQGQGNEQFF	TRBV20-1	.
CASSVGRRSNEKLFF	TRBV9	.
CASSDPEPYEQYF	TRBV28	.
CASSVSSYEQYF	TRBV2	.
CATSRDETTSRDTQYF	TRBV15	.
CASSPGTGLREQYF	TRBV28	.
CSARTGATYEQYF	TRBV29-1	.
CASSPSGTGSHVLTF	TRBV12-3/TRBV12-4	.
CASRLVAGASISTDTQYF	TRBV12-3/TRBV12-4	.
CSARDQREWYLEQFF	TRBV20-1	.
CSVLTEDEKLFF	TRBV29-1	.
CASRETSTGELFF	TRBV6-1	.
CATSRDPGQPQHF	TRBV15	.
CASSSRTSEPQHF	TRBV5-6	.
CASSQASGGGQETQYF	TRBV3-1	.
CASKREAYNEQFF	TRBV2	.
CSANTGGRVYEQYF	TRBV20-1	.
CSVLSQDILFAEQFF	TRBV29-1	once
CASSQGTSLKSPLHF	TRBV3-1	.
CASSPAPPGHGSGNQPQHF	TRBV3-1	.
CASSLGQTETQYF	TRBV7-3	.
CASSHDRSSYNEQFF	TRBV14	.
CASSYALGQEQYF	TRBV7-9	.
CSARPSGSLRETQYF	TRBV20-1	.
CASSSSTGSGFF	TRBV27	.
CASSSSIWGPNYGYTF	TRBV6-6	.
CASSFKEATEAFF	TRBV9	.